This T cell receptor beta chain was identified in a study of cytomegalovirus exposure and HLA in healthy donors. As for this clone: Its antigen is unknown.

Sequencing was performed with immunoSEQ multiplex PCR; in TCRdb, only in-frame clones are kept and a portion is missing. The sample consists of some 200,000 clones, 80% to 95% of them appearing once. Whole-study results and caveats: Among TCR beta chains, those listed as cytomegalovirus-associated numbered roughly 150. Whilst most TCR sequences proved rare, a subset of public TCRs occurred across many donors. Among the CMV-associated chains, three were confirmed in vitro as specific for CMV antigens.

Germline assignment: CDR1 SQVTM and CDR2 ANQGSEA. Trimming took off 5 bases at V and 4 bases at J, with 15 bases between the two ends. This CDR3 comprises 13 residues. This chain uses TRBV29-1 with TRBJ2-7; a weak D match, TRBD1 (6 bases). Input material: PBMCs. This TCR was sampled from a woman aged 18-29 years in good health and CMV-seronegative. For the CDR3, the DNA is TGCAGCGTTCGGCAGGGGAATATTTACGAGCAGTACTTC. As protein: CSVRQGNIYEQYF.